This TCR beta chain is drawn from a study of early T cells in non-severe SARS-CoV-2 infection. Across the whole study: Unsorted whole blood bulk RNA was sequenced, with unpaired chains.

This clonotype was counted many times. Its matching antigen is unknown. The study's findings and limits: Matching with VDJdb favored anti-spike CD8 responses (missing private and CD4 specificities).

V lost 5 bases to trimming and J lost 10 bases, with 12 bases between them. Germline CDR1 and CDR2: MDHEN and SYDVKM. This CDR3 has 12 amino acids. The protocol attached unique molecular identifiers to individual cDNA molecules. TCRdb used MiXCR to reprocess the 5' RACE reads, holding one entry per CDR3 protein. The sample comprises approximately 100,000 distinct CDR3 sequences, roughly 9.6% of which are singletons, and approximately 5% rests with the top ten. This chain joins TRBV28 and TRBJ2-1; D unclear. Material for sequencing was whole blood. This sequence was found in an adult who was a healthcare worker with PCR-confirmed SARS-CoV-2 infection or an uninfected control (not recorded which). The CDR3 DNA reads as TGTGCCAGCAGTCCCTTAGGGCGGGAGCAGTTCTTC. Translated: CASSPLGREQFF.